Listed below are T cell receptor beta chains from one sample, sequenced in a study of cytomegalovirus exposure and HLA in healthy donors. Here immunoSEQ multiplex PCR was the method, and the copy in TCRdb shows in-frame clones only, minus some. The sample comprises 100,000 to 150,000 clones, 75% to 85% of which are singletons, and approximately 3.1% rests with the top ten. Sequenced input: PBMCs. All receptors derive from a woman under 30 in good health and CMV-seropositive. Both conserved end residues are part of each CDR3. D genes are given only for firm matches. Only some rows state a clone size, as once, few, many or a class for expanded clones.

clone size	J gene	V gene	CDR3 length	D gene	CDR3 DNA	CDR3 protein
-	TRBJ2-5	TRBV30	15	TRBD1	TGTGCCTGGAGTGGGGGACAGGGGGACCAAGAGACCCAGTACTTC	CAWSGGQGDQETQYF
-	TRBJ2-5	TRBV28	13	TRBD1	TGTGCCAGCAGCACAGGGGGCCGAGAGACCCAGTACTTC	CASSTGGRETQYF
-	TRBJ2-1	TRBV4-1	14	-	TGCGCCAGCAGCCAAAGGACTGGGTACAATGAGCAGTTCTTC	CASSQRTGYNEQFF
-	TRBJ1-1	TRBV6-5	16	TRBD1	TGTGCCAGCAGTTACTCGACAGGGGTGGGGGGCACTGAAGCTTTCTTT	CASSYSTGVGGTEAFF
-	TRBJ2-7	TRBV6-5	12	-	TGTGCCAGCAGCCTCTCGACAGGCGAGCAGTACTTC	CASSLSTGEQYF
-	TRBJ2-3	TRBV9	14	TRBD2	TGTGCCAGCAGCAGACTAGCTTTAGCGGATACGCAGTATTTT	CASSRLALADTQYF
-	TRBJ2-1	TRBV13	19	TRBD2	TGTGCCAGCAGACGCGGACTAGCGGGGGGCCCCAGCTCCTACAATGAGCAGTTCTTC	CASRRGLAGGPSSYNEQFF
few	TRBJ2-7	TRBV11-2	14	-	TGTGCCAGCAGCTTAGGACGAGGGGGTTTCGAGCAGTACTTC	CASSLGRGGFEQYF
-	TRBJ1-2	TRBV20-1	11	-	TGCAGTGCTAGAGCCTATTGGGGCTACACCTTC	CSARAYWGYTF
-	TRBJ2-7	TRBV7-9	13	-	TGTGCCAGCAGCTTATACTCAAGCTACGAGCAGTACTTC	CASSLYSSYEQYF
-	TRBJ2-1	TRBV11-2	15	TRBD2	TGTGCCAGCAGCTTTTCAGCGGGGGGTAACAATGAGCAGTTCTTC	CASSFSAGGNNEQFF
-	TRBJ1-6	TRBV7-8	12	-	TGTGCCAGCAGCCCTTATAATTCACCCCTCCACTTT	CASSPYNSPLHF
-	TRBJ1-2	TRBV18	16	-	TGTGCCAGCTCACCACGAACAGCAGGGGCTAACTATGGCTACACCTTC	CASSPRTAGANYGYTF
-	TRBJ2-3	TRBV29-1	12	TRBD2	TGCAGCGCTCGGGGGGGTGCAGATACGCAGTATTTT	CSARGGADTQYF
-	TRBJ2-1	TRBV7-9	15	TRBD2	TGTGCCAGCAGCTTAGGGGGACTAGCCTACAATGAGCAGTTCTTC	CASSLGGLAYNEQFF
-	TRBJ2-3	TRBV5-4	13	-	TGTGCCAGCAGGCGCCCGAGCACAGATACGCAGTATTTT	CASRRPSTDTQYF
-	TRBJ2-1	TRBV7-3	15	TRBD2	TGTGCCAGCAGCTTAACGCCCGGGGGGGCCAATGAGCAGTTCTTC	CASSLTPGGANEQFF
-	TRBJ2-7	TRBV7-9	13	TRBD1	TGTTCCAGCACCGGGACAGTTCGGGTCGAGCAGTACTTC	CSSTGTVRVEQYF
-	TRBJ2-2	TRBV29-1	13	-	TGCAGCGGTAGGGGATCGAACACCGGGGAGCTGTTTTTT	CSGRGSNTGELFF
-	TRBJ1-5	TRBV18	16	TRBD1	TGTGCCAGCTCACCTCAGGGGGGTAGGAGCAATCAGCCCCAGCATTTT	CASSPQGGRSNQPQHF
-	TRBJ1-1	TRBV10-1	12	TRBD1	TGCGCCAGCAGTACAGGGGACACTGAAGCTTTCTTT	CASSTGDTEAFF
-	TRBJ2-3	TRBV10-3	16	-	TGTGCCATCAGTGGGACCTTAGCGGAGTACACAGATACGCAGTATTTT	CAISGTLAEYTDTQYF
-	TRBJ1-1	TRBV7-9	17	-	TGTTCCAGCAGCCAATGGGGGTCAGGGGTCACAAACACTGAAGCTTTCTTT	CSSSQWGSGVTNTEAFF
-	TRBJ2-7	TRBV7-9	13	-	TGTGCCAGCAGCCTAAGTAGTTCCTACGAGCAGTACTTC	CASSLSSSYEQYF
-	TRBJ2-5	TRBV4-1	18	TRBD2	TGCGCCAGCAGCCAAGATCCACCCCCCGGGGGGGCCGGAAAGACCCAGTACTTC	CASSQDPPPGGAGKTQYF
-	TRBJ2-3	TRBV11-2	15	-	TGTGCCAGCAGCTTAGGGGAGTTCGCGGCGGATACGCAGTATTTT	CASSLGEFAADTQYF
-	TRBJ2-7	TRBV5-1	16	TRBD2	TGCGCCAGCAGCTTGGAGGTAGCGGGGACCGCCTACGAGCAGTACTTC	CASSLEVAGTAYEQYF
few	TRBJ1-1	TRBV19	14	TRBD1	TGTGCCAGTAGGGACAGGGGGCGCGGCACTGAAGCTTTCTTT	CASRDRGRGTEAFF
-	TRBJ2-5	TRBV10-3	13	TRBD2	TGTGCCATGAACCGCGGGGGGGAAGAGACCCAGTACTTC	CAMNRGGEETQYF
-	TRBJ2-1	TRBV30	12	TRBD1	TGTGCCTGGAGTGTACAGGGGAATGAGCAGTTCTTC	CAWSVQGNEQFF
-	TRBJ1-5	TRBV20-1	11	-	TGCAGTGCTAGGGAGGGTCAGCCCCAGCATTTT	CSAREGQPQHF
-	TRBJ2-2	TRBV10-3	18	TRBD2	TGTGCCATCAGCAACTTACTAGCGGGAATACCGAACACCGGGGAGCTGTTTTTT	CAISNLLAGIPNTGELFF
-	TRBJ2-5	TRBV29-1	12	TRBD2	TGCAGCGTTAGCGGGGGGCGGGAGACCCAGTACTTC	CSVSGGRETQYF
-	TRBJ1-5	TRBV12-5	12	-	TGTGCTATCTTACAGGGAGGGCAGCCCCAGCATTTT	CAILQGGQPQHF
-	TRBJ1-2	TRBV28	12	-	TGTGCCAGCAGTCTTGCTAACTATGGCTACACCTTC	CASSLANYGYTF
-	TRBJ2-5	TRBV5-6	14	-	TGTGCCAGCAGCTTGGGGGCGGGGTTTGAGACCCAGTACTTC	CASSLGAGFETQYF
few	TRBJ1-1	TRBV5-1	12	-	TGCGCCAGCAGCTCGGGGAACACTGAAGCTTTCTTT	CASSSGNTEAFF
-	TRBJ2-6	TRBV5-6	19	TRBD1	TGTGCCAGCAGTTTTCCCGCCGGGACAGGGGGCTCTGGGGCCAACGTCCTGACTTTC	CASSFPAGTGGSGANVLTF
few	TRBJ1-1	TRBV2	13	-	TGTGCCAGCATCCCTCAGGGTGGCACTGAAGCTTTCTTT	CASIPQGGTEAFF
-	TRBJ2-7	TRBV9	15	-	TGTGCCAGCAGCGTAGGGGGTGAACGGACTTACGAGCAGTACTTC	CASSVGGERTYEQYF